Each of the 8 T cell receptor beta chains below was sequenced from the same sample in a study of neurological immune-mediated disorders. One entry per CDR3 protein, called by TCRdb with MiXCR from the 5' RACE reads. The repertoire includes about 82,000 distinct CDR3 sequences, 2.5% to 3% of them detected once, and over 0.95% sits in the top ten. Source material: PBMCs. All receptors come from a woman between 25 and 40 years old with multiple sclerosis.

There are many counts of this clonotype. The V and J genes are TRBV18 and TRBJ1-4, with D maybe TRBD1 (6 bases). The germline CDR1 and CDR2 sequences are KGHSH and LQKENI. Deletions cut 1 base from V and 0 bases from J, with 9 bases between. The CDR3 covers 16 residues. In nucleotides, the CDR3 is TGTGCCAGCTCACCACGGGACACTACAACTAATGAAAAACTGTTTTTT. It yields the protein CASSPRDTTTNEKLFF.

This clonotype was detected many times. This sequence joins TRBV5-1 and TRBJ2-5, with 9 bases that match TRBD1. Trimming removed 0 bases from V and 2 bases from J; junction bases left unmatched: 5. This CDR3 spans 16 amino acids. Per germline, CDR1 SGHRS and CDR2 YFSETQ. This CDR3 is CASSLGLGQGQETQYF. CDR3 bases: TGCGCCAGCAGCTTGGGCCTAGGACAGGGGCAAGAGACCCAGTACTTC. Full variable domain (missing parts from reference TRBV5-1 and TRBJ2-5): KAGVTQTPRYLIKTRGQQVTLSCSPISGHRSVSWYQQTPGQGLQFLFEYFSETQRNKGNFPGRFSGRQFSNSRSEMNVSTLELGDSALYLCASSLGLGQGQETQYFGPGTRLLVL.

This clonotype showed up many times. The CDR3 here is CASSLEGSRGDTQYF. The CDR3 DNA follows: TGTGCCAGCAGCTTAGAGGGGTCTAGAGGAGATACGCAGTATTTT. The V call is TRBV7-7, the J call TRBJ2-3; D might be TRBD1 (5 bases). Germline lookup yields CDR1 SSHAT and CDR2 FNYEAQ (reference sequence). The CDR3 covers 15 residues. V was pared by 1 base and J by 5 bases, with 13 bases between. The variable domain in full, with the rest retrieved from reference TRBV7-7 and TRBJ2-3, is GAGVSQSPRYKVTKRGQDVTLRCDPISSHATLYWYQQALGQGPEFLTYFNYEAQPDKSGLPSDRFSAERPEGSISTLTIQRTEQRDSAMYRCASSLEGSRGDTQYFGPGTRLTVL.

This clonotype appeared many times. The J gene is TRBJ2-5, the V gene TRBV12-3 or TRBV12-4; TRBD1 is a possible D gene (6 bases). The CDR3 sequence is 15 residues long. V dropped 6 bases and J dropped 2 bases, with 16 bases sitting between them. DNA for the CDR3: TGTGCCAGCAGCAGTTGGTTGGACAGACAAGAGACCCAGTACTTC. It codes for CASSSWLDRQETQYF.

The sample holds many counts of this clonotype. In DNA, the CDR3 is TGCAGTGCTAGAGAAAGCCGGGGGATGAACACTGAAGCTTTCTTT. Translation gives CSARESRGMNTEAFF. This chain uses TRBV20-1 with TRBJ1-1; a weak D match, TRBD1 (5 bases). This CDR3 spans 15 amino acids. The germline V and J ends were trimmed by 0 bases and 0 bases, with 11 bases remaining between them. Germline V lookup: CDR1 DFQATT, CDR2 SNEGSKA (reference sequence).

This clonotype was seen ten or more times. The chain joins TRBV5-1 to TRBJ2-3, with 7 bases lining up with TRBD1. This CDR3 region has 16 residues. Germline V CDR1 and CDR2: SGHRS, YFSETQ. Trimming at V came to 6 bases and at J to 0 bases, leaving 10 bases not matched to a gene. The CDR3: CASKFLPGQSTDTQYF. The CDR3 DNA sequence: TGCGCCAGCAAATTCCTCCCGGGACAGAGCACAGATACGCAGTATTTT.

This clonotype was detected ten times or more. V gene TRBV5-1 combines with J gene TRBJ2-2, with TRBD1 as a possible D gene (5 bases). The V end was cut by 1 base, the J end by 0 bases, with 7 bases between. Germline V gives CDR1 SGHRS, CDR2 YFSETQ. This CDR3 has 15 residues. The CDR3 nucleotides read TGCGCCAGCAGCTTGCAAGGGGCGAACACCGGGGAGCTGTTTTTT. It codes for CASSLQGANTGELFF.

This chain joins TRBV7-8 and TRBJ1-4; the D is unclear. Germline V gives CDR1 SGHVS, CDR2 FQNEAQ. V lost 5 bases and J lost 4, with 14 bases in between. CDR3 size: 15 residues. This chain's CDR3 is CASSAYLAGNEKLFF. CDR3 DNA: TGTGCCAGCAGCGCCTATTTGGCGGGTAATGAAAAACTGTTTTTT.